The text below deals with one T cell receptor (beta chain). Its antigen is as yet unknown. This record belongs to a study of shared clonotypes between healthy human individuals. Points from the study as a whole: Generation probabilities of non-shared clonotypes were lower (relative to those shared by all four donors). An expected dependence of interdonor clonotype sharing on sequencing depth was noted. Few donors restricted represented genetic and exposure-history diversity.

The V gene lost 0 bases and the J gene lost 5 bases, with 10 bases spanning the gap. CDR3 length equals 14 residues. The germline CDR1 and CDR2 sequences are MRHNA and SNTAGT. Libraries were prepared by immunoSEQ multiplex PCR; TCRdb keeps only in-frame clonotypes and omits some of them. The sample includes over a million clones, approximately 80% of them seen just once. Recent acute infections and vaccinations were absent in the healthy HIV-negative adult donors. The rearrangement links TRBV6-4 to TRBJ1-1; D remains unclear. This receptor was identified in a man between 18 and 35 years old in good health. Some clones in this sample may be carry-over from other donors' samples. Specimen: memory CD4+ T cells from PBMCs. Specified subset: CD45RA-negative fraction. This CDR3 is CASSDSSRVTEAFF. DNA of the CDR3: TGTGCCAGCAGTGACTCTTCCCGGGTAACTGAAGCTTTCTTT.